This TCR beta chain was sequenced for a study of blood T cell repertoires in COVID-19. Study context: Collection of acute and convalescent COVID-19 samples took place in the United States, Italy and Spain.

Unmatched junction bases numbered 1, after V lost 5 bases and J lost 3 bases. CDR1 is MDHEN, CDR2 SYDVKM, per germline. This CDR3 has 12 residues. Original methodology: The authors estimated nucleated cell counts from reference gene primer amplification. Generated by immunoSEQ multiplex PCR, the TCRdb table keeps only in-frame clones and is missing some. The V and J calls and clone size are taken from that table; D and trimming were inferred from the DNA. The table lists nearly 110,000 clones, 75% to 95% of them singletons, with approximately 1.2% in the top ten. The clonotype was recovered from a woman aged 30 to 39 with acute or convalescent COVID-19. Sequencing input: peripheral blood. The chain links TRBV28 to TRBJ2-7; 7 bases align to TRBD1. In DNA form, the CDR3 reads TGTGCCAGCAGTGGGACAGTCTACGAGCAGTACTTC. Residues: CASSGTVYEQYF.